Listed here are 27 T cell receptor beta chains from one sample, sequenced in a study of blood T cell repertoires in COVID-19. The data were produced by immunoSEQ multiplex PCR, yet TCRdb's version contains in-frame clones alone and is incomplete. The data contain more than 50,000 clones, more than 75% of them singletons. The specimen sequenced was peripheral blood. These receptors were taken from a human donor in a cohort sampled during active COVID-19.

The genes are TRBV4-1 and TRBJ1-4; no clear D gene. Trimming removed 1 base from V and 5 bases from J, with 11 bases in between. This CDR3 has 15 residues. Germline V CDR1 and CDR2: MGHRA, YSYEKL. CDR3 loop: CASSQASEGNEKLFF. CDR3 nucleotides: TGCGCCAGCAGCCAAGCTAGCGAAGGGAATGAAAAACTGTTTTTT.

V gene TRBV9 combines with J gene TRBJ2-3; TRBD2 matches 7 bases. The V segment lost 4 bases and the J segment 2 bases; nucleotides outside the gene matches: 13. Per the germline V gene, CDR1 is SGDLS and CDR2 is YYNGEE. CDR3 size: 17 residues. CDR3 DNA: TGTGCCAGCAGCCCGGAGAGCGGGGCCCAGCCCACAGATACGCAGTATTTT. It codes for CASSPESGAQPTDTQYF.

The chain recombines TRBV2 with TRBJ2-7, with D maybe TRBD2 (6 bases). Germline V gene lookup returns CDR1 SNHLY and CDR2 FYNNEI. With 7 bases removed from V and 0 bases from J, the gap between germline ends came to 13 bases. This CDR3 spans 14 amino acids. The CDR3 region has the DNA TGTGCCAGCAAGGGCGGGGTGAGCTCCTACGAGCAGTACTTC. It translates to CASKGGVSSYEQYF.

This sequence joins TRBV18 and TRBJ2-5; tentatively, D is TRBD1 (6 bases). The germline V gene encodes CDR1 KGHSH and CDR2 LQKENI. The CDR3 contains 14 residues. The ends were cut back, 2 bases at V and 0 bases at J, with 7 bases in the middle. CDR3 residues: CASSPRGYQETQYF. Written as DNA, the CDR3 is TGTGCCAGCTCACCAAGGGGGTACCAAGAGACCCAGTACTTC.

The chain joins TRBV27 to TRBJ2-7; 7 bases map to TRBD1. Trimming took 6 bases from V and 3 from J; bases not matched to a gene: 8. The CDR3 is 14 residues long. The germline gives CDR1 MNHEY, CDR2 SMNVEV (reference sequence). CDR3 residues: CASRRADRVYEQYF. CDR3 nucleotide sequence: TGTGCCAGCAGACGCGCCGACAGGGTCTACGAGCAGTACTTC.

This clone was counted between two and nine times. The chain combines TRBV6-4 with TRBJ2-3, with TRBD2 identical over 11 bases. The junction had 6 bases not matched to a gene; V was cut back by 3 bases and J by 4 bases. The CDR3 runs 16 residues. The V gene's germline CDR1 is MRHNA and CDR2 SNTAGT. CDR3 nucleotide sequence: TGTGCCAGCAGTGAGAGAACTAGCGGGGGCGCAGATACGCAGTATTTT. Translating gives CASSERTSGGADTQYF.

The chain is built from TRBV18 and TRBJ2-2; unclear D gene. CDR1 is KGHSH, CDR2 LQKENI, per germline. The CDR3 extends over 15 amino acids. The ends were cut back, 0 bases at V and 4 bases at J, with 9 bases in the middle. CDR3 loop: CASSPPRAITGELFF. The CDR3 DNA reads TGTGCCAGCTCACCACCTCGAGCCATCACCGGGGAGCTGTTTTTT. Combining the CDR3 with reference TRBV18 and TRBJ2-2 gives the whole variable domain NAGVMQNPRHLVRRRGQEARLRCSPMKGHSHVYWYRQLPEEGLKFMVYLQKENIIDESGMPKERFSAEFPKEGPSILRIQQVVRGDSAAYFCASSPPRAITGELFFGEGSRLTVL.

The gene calls are TRBV2 and TRBJ2-1, with 7 positions matching TRBD2. CDR3 length: 13 residues. The V segment lost 8 bases and the J segment 6 bases; nucleotides outside the gene matches: 7. Germline V CDR1 and CDR2: SNHLY, FYNNEI. The CDR3 sequence is CASGWTRGNEQFF. The DNA of the CDR3 is TGTGCCAGCGGCTGGACTAGGGGCAATGAGCAGTTCTTC.

The sample holds one count of this clone. V gene TRBV3-1 (or the pseudogene TRBV3-2) combines with J gene TRBJ1-2, with D maybe TRBD1 (5 bases). Trimming removed 3 bases at V and 9 bases at J, with 11 bases between. The CDR3 has 12 residues. CDR1 is LGHDT, CDR2 YNNKEL, per germline (reference sequence). The CDR3 coding sequence is TGTGCCAGCAGCCAGGCCGGGGGAAGCTACACCTTC. Its protein is CASSQAGGSYTF.

The chain recombines TRBV25-1 with TRBJ2-5; D call uncertain. In germline, CDR1 is MGHDK, CDR2 SYGVNS. V gave up 4 bases and J gave up 3 bases, with 9 bases separating them. The CDR3 runs to 13 residues. The CDR3 region is CASSAADKETQYF. The CDR3 coding sequence is TGTGCCAGCAGTGCCGCAGATAAAGAGACCCAGTACTTC.

This chain links TRBV7-2 with TRBJ2-3, with 10 bases fitting TRBD1. The V gene's germline CDR1 is SGHTA and CDR2 FQGNSA. The ends lost 4 bases at V and 2 bases at J; junction bases unmatched: 6. This CDR3 is built from 16 residues. The CDR3 DNA sequence: TGTGCCAGCAGCTCCCGACAGGGGGCGGACACAGATACGCAGTATTTT. Translated, it gives CASSSRQGADTDTQYF.

The V gene is TRBV11-3, the J gene TRBJ2-2; possible D gene TRBD2, 5 bases. V was cut by 3 bases and J by 5 bases, with 7 bases left in between. The CDR3 runs 13 residues. Germline V gene data show CDR1 as SGHNT and CDR2 as YENEEA. CDR3 in amino acids: CASSLGGTGELFF. The DNA of the CDR3 is TGTGCCAGCAGCTTGGGCGGGACCGGGGAGCTGTTTTTT. Drawing the rest from reference TRBV11-3 and TRBJ2-2, the complete variable domain is EAGVVQSPRYKIIEKKQPVAFWCNPISGHNTLYWYLQNLGQGPELLIRYENEEAVDDSQLPKDRFSAERLKGVDSTLKIQPAELGDSAVYLCASSLGGTGELFFGEGSRLTVL.

J is TRBJ2-2 and V is TRBV12-5; a possible D gene is TRBD2 (6 bases). Trimming removed 1 base from V and 4 bases from J, with 16 bases in between. The CDR3 loop spans 17 amino acids. Germline CDR1 and CDR2: LGHNT and FRNRAP. The CDR3 DNA reads TGTGCTAGTGGTTTGGGGACGGGTAGAGCGGGCACCGGGGAGCTGTTTTTT. Amino acid sequence: CASGLGTGRAGTGELFF.

The table lists this clone with a count of one. V usage is TRBV12-3 or TRBV12-4 and J usage is TRBJ2-5; 7 positions agree with TRBD2. The ends lost 11 bases at V and 5 bases at J; junction bases unmatched: 11. The CDR3 loop spans 13 amino acids. CDR3: CACGAGDRETQYF. The CDR3 nucleotides read TGTGCCTGCGGCGCGGGGGACCGGGAGACCCAGTACTTC.

In nucleotides, the CDR3 is TGTGCCAGCAGCCAAGGCCCGACAGGGGCTAATGAAAAACTGTTTTTT. Encoded protein: CASSQGPTGANEKLFF. The V and J genes are TRBV4-2 and TRBJ1-4; 8 bases agree with TRBD1. CDR3 size: 16 residues. V lost 1 base to trimming and J lost 3 bases; unmatched junction nucleotides: 4. Per the germline V gene, CDR1 is LGHNA and CDR2 is YNFKEQ.

The chain uses TRBV5-8 and TRBJ2-1; 8 bases agree with TRBD2. This CDR3 contains 17 residues. From germline, CDR1 is SGHTS and CDR2 YDEGEE. After removal of 4 bases from V and 6 bases from J, the junction contained 15 bases not matched to a gene. CDR3 sequence (DNA): TGTGCCAGCAGCCGGCGGGGGGTAGTAGCGGGCGCCAATGAGCAGTTCTTC. Protein sequence: CASSRRGVVAGANEQFF. Full variable domain (rest looked up from reference TRBV5-8 and TRBJ2-1): EAGVTQSPTHLIKTRGQQATLRCSPISGHTSVYWYQQALGLGLQFLLWYDEGEERNRGNFPPRFSGRQFPNYSSELNVNALELEDSALYLCASSRRGVVAGANEQFFGPGTRLTVL.

The CDR3 nucleotides read TGTGCCAGCAGCCAAAGACAGGGGGCCGCAACTAATGAAAAACTGTTTTTT. Its protein is CASSQRQGAATNEKLFF. The chain uses TRBV7-9 and TRBJ1-4; the match to TRBD1 covers 10 bases. Losses at the gene ends were 5 bases for V and 0 bases for J; bases not matched to a gene: 6. The CDR3 runs to 17 residues. In germline, CDR1 is SEHNR, CDR2 FQNEAQ (reference sequence).

In this sample, this clone turned up once. V is TRBV27 and J is TRBJ2-3, with D possibly matching TRBD2 (7 bases). CDR1 is MNHEY and CDR2 is SMNVEV in the germline V gene (reference sequence). The CDR3 has 16 residues. The V end lost 1 base, the J end lost 2 bases, and 13 bases lay between the germline ends. CDR3 nucleotides: TGTGCCAGCAGTTTATGGGGGGGCCTATCCACAGATACGCAGTATTTT. Its translation: CASSLWGGLSTDTQYF.

The chain combines TRBV10-3 with TRBJ1-2, with 9 positions matching TRBD1. The CDR3 is 15 residues long. V gave up 6 bases and J gave up 6 bases; unmatched junction bases: 11. Germline V lookup: CDR1 ENHRY, CDR2 SYGVKD. CDR3 sequence reads: CAISRDREHLHGYTF. CDR3 bases: TGTGCCATCAGCCGGGACAGGGAACATCTCCATGGCTACACCTTC.

The chain has TRBV6-5 and TRBJ2-3, with D hard to call. The germline V gene encodes CDR1 MNHEY and CDR2 SVGAGI. V was pared by 8 bases and J by 4 bases, with 10 bases between. This CDR3 spans 12 amino acids. Written as DNA, the CDR3 is TGTGCCAGCCGGCAGGTAGCAGATACGCAGTATTTT. Amino acids: CASRQVADTQYF.

This clone was seen only a few times. The chain combines TRBV27 with TRBJ2-7, with D unclear. The CDR3 runs to 13 residues. V gave up 4 bases and J gave up 2 bases, with 9 bases separating them. Germline CDR1 reads MNHEY; CDR2 reads SMNVEV (reference sequence). The CDR3 DNA follows: TGTGCCAGCAGTTCGAACAGCCCCTACGAGCAGTACTTC. Residues: CASSSNSPYEQYF.

J is TRBJ1-3 and V is TRBV9; a possible D gene is TRBD1 (6 bases). The V gene's germline CDR1 is SGDLS and CDR2 YYNGEE. The CDR3 covers 16 residues. V was pared by 3 bases and J by 0 bases, with 13 bases between. Here the CDR3 DNA reads TGTGCCAGCAGCGCGCGACAGGCGAGCTCTGGAAACACCATATATTTT. This codes for CASSARQASSGNTIYF.

This rearrangement joins TRBV7-2 to TRBJ2-2, with TRBD2 identical over 10 bases. CDR1 SGHTA and CDR2 FQGNSA come from the germline V gene. CDR3 size: 17 residues. After removal of 1 base from V and 4 bases from J, the junction contained 6 bases not matched to a gene. CDR3 bases: TGTGCCAGCAGCTTAGTCCAGCGGGGGGGAGTCACCGGGGAGCTGTTTTTT. It specifies CASSLVQRGGVTGELFF.

This clone has just a few counts. The V and J genes are TRBV7-2 and TRBJ2-2, with TRBD1 as a possible D gene (6 bases). The V end was cut by 2 bases, the J end by 4 bases, with 8 bases between. Germline V gene data show CDR1 as SGHTA and CDR2 as FQGNSA. There are 14 residues in the CDR3. DNA for the CDR3: TGTGCCAGCAGCTTACAGGGGCGCACCGGGGAGCTGTTTTTT. Encoded protein: CASSLQGRTGELFF.

The J gene is TRBJ2-5, the V gene TRBV30, with a tentative D call TRBD2 (6 bases). Germline lookup yields CDR1 GTSNPN and CDR2 SVGIG (reference sequence). The CDR3 contains 14 residues. V gave up 0 bases and J gave up 5 bases, with 13 bases separating them. DNA of the CDR3: TGTGCCTGGAGTGTCGCGGGGACGGGGGAGACCCAGTACTTC. It is translated as CAWSVAGTGETQYF.

V usage is TRBV27 and J usage is TRBJ1-3; maybe TRBD1 (5 bases). The V gene's germline CDR1 is MNHEY and CDR2 SMNVEV (reference sequence). The CDR3 spans 14 residues. Trimming removed 6 bases from V and 1 base from J, with 10 bases in between. DNA for the CDR3: TGTGCCAGCAGAAACACAGGATCTGGAAACACCATATATTTT. Translating it yields CASRNTGSGNTIYF.

The chain couples TRBV7-9 to TRBJ2-5; D possibly corresponds to TRBD1 (5 bases). CDR1 and CDR2 (germline): SEHNR, FQNEAQ (reference sequence). The CDR3 totals 15 residues. Trimming removed 1 base from V and 2 bases from J, with 11 bases in between. As DNA, the CDR3 is TGTGCCAGCAGCTTAGACCCAGGGTCACAAGAGACCCAGTACTTC. The encoded protein is CASSLDPGSQETQYF.